These 30 T cell receptor beta chains share one sample of origin, sequenced in a study of blood T cell repertoires in COVID-19 (dated by TCRdb to about 2020). The library was produced with the immunoSEQ multiplex PCR assay. Drawn from immuneACCESS, this table holds only the in-frame rearrangements with V and J called that TCRdb kept. Clones are partly lost; checked studies trace under half to an unresolved V gene and leave the rest unexplained. In all, the sample holds more than 20,000 clones, and roughly four fifths of those were seen once. The top ten clones comprise around 21% of the sample. The sample taken for sequencing was peripheral blood. These receptors were taken from a human donor in a cohort sampled during active or convalescent COVID-19.

This chain joins TRBV6-6 and TRBJ2-5; the match to TRBD2 covers 8 bases. The germline gives CDR1 MNHNY, CDR2 SVGAGI (reference sequence). The CDR3 runs to 14 residues. Losses at the gene ends were 4 bases for V and 3 bases for J; bases not matched to a gene: 4. The CDR3 spells CASSSPGGKETQYF. The CDR3 DNA follows: TGTGCCAGCAGTTCCCCGGGAGGGAAAGAGACCCAGTACTTC.

This clone was observed once. The chain recombines TRBV4-2 with TRBJ2-1; 10 bases agree with TRBD2. Unmatched junction bases numbered 5, after V lost 0 bases and J lost 6 bases. The CDR3 spans 16 residues. Germline CDR1 and CDR2: LGHNA and YNFKEQ. The CDR3 DNA reads TGTGCCAGCAGCCAAGATCCCCAGCGGGGGGGCAATGAGCAGTTCTTC. The encoded protein is CASSQDPQRGGNEQFF.

CDR3 bases: TGTGCCAGCAGCTTAATGGGACAGGGGAGCTACGAGCAGTACTTC. Its translation is CASSLMGQGSYEQYF. The rearrangement uses TRBV7-3 and TRBJ2-7; TRBD1 matches 10 bases. Germline CDR1 reads SGHTA; CDR2 reads FQGTGA. The CDR3 runs to 15 residues. J lost 3 bases, V lost 1 base, and 3 bases had no gene match.

This rearrangement joins TRBV28 to TRBJ1-2; TRBD1 agrees at 7 bases. This CDR3 is 14 amino acids long. Looked up from germline, CDR1 is MDHEN and CDR2 is SYDVKM. V lost 6 bases and J lost 0; bases outside the gene matches: 4. This CDR3 reads CASRGGAPNYGYTF. CDR3 nucleotide sequence: TGTGCCAGCAGAGGGGGCGCCCCTAACTATGGCTACACCTTC.

By frequency in the sample, this clone is medium-sized (0.01 to 0.1%). The chain employs TRBV4-1 and TRBJ1-5; 10 positions match TRBD1. There are 15 residues in the CDR3. Per the germline V gene, CDR1 is MGHRA and CDR2 is YSYEKL. The J segment lost 4 bases and the V segment lost 5 bases, leaving 5 bases of the junction unmatched. Here the CDR3 DNA reads TGCGCCAGCAGCTCACAGGGACAGGGGAATCAGCCCCAGCATTTT. This codes for CASSSQGQGNQPQHF.

The rearrangement uses TRBV10-3 and TRBJ2-1; TRBD2 matches 10 bases. The CDR3 loop spans 16 amino acids. Looked up from germline, CDR1 is ENHRY and CDR2 is SYGVKD. Unmatched junction bases numbered 8, after V lost 3 bases and J lost 6 bases. CDR3 nucleotide sequence: TGTGCCATCAGTGAAAACCCGGGACTAGCGTTCAATGAGCAGTTCTTC. It encodes CAISENPGLAFNEQFF.

This clone has only a few counts. This sequence joins TRBV6-6 and TRBJ1-1; 8 bases match TRBD1. V dropped 2 bases and J dropped 7; count of bases not matched to a gene: 9. The CDR3 has 15 amino acids. Germline V CDR1 and CDR2: MNHNY, SVGAGI (reference sequence). CDR3 nucleotides: TGTGCCAGCAGTTACACTCAGACAGGGGCGGGTGAAGCTTTCTTT. This sequence encodes CASSYTQTGAGEAFF.

The chain has TRBV5-1 and TRBJ2-1, with a possible D match to TRBD2 (6 bases). Germline loops: CDR1 SGHRS, CDR2 YFSETQ. The ends were cut back, 4 bases at V and 5 bases at J, with 13 bases in the middle. The CDR3 sequence is 14 residues long. The CDR3, as DNA: TGCGCCAGCAGCGTCCGGGACTGCCACAATGAGCAGTTCTTC. Translation: CASSVRDCHNEQFF.

Of note for this clone: The sample has other DNA sequences that encode this CDR3 too. The chain recombines TRBV7-2 with TRBJ2-1; TRBD1 might be the D (5 bases). The CDR3 is 14 residues long. In germline, CDR1 is SGHTA, CDR2 FQGNSA. Trimming pared 5 bases from V and 3 bases from J, leaving 11 bases between. In DNA form, the CDR3 reads TGTGCCAGCAGCCCCCAGGGCCGCTACAATGAGCAGTTCTTC. This sequence encodes CASSPQGRYNEQFF.

This clone was found once. The V gene is TRBV18, the J gene TRBJ2-7, with D perhaps TRBD2 (6 bases). Trimming cost V 6 bases and J 4 bases, with 16 bases left between them. The CDR3 totals 14 residues. Germline lookup yields CDR1 KGHSH and CDR2 LQKENI. CDR3 sequence (DNA): TGTGCCAGCTCCCCTGGGAGGACACCGTACGAGCAGTACTTC. It encodes CASSPGRTPYEQYF.

This clone came up a few times. The chain carries TRBV19 and TRBJ1-2, with TRBD1 matching 10 bases. Germline-derived CDR1 and CDR2 are LNHDA and SQIVND (reference sequence). V lost 6 bases to trimming and J lost 8 bases; unmatched junction nucleotides: 6. This CDR3 contains 13 residues. This CDR3 reads CASSFRDRGGYTF. The CDR3 coding sequence is TGTGCCAGTAGCTTCCGGGACAGGGGCGGCTACACCTTC.

This rearrangement joins TRBV7-9 to TRBJ1-2, with D hard to call. The CDR3 runs to 15 residues. Germline CDR1 SEHNR, CDR2 FQNEAQ (reference sequence). Trimming took 4 bases from V and 4 from J, leaving 16 bases between them. CDR3 in DNA: TGTGCCAGCAGCTCGGACGGTGGAGGCCTCTATGGCTACACCTTC. It specifies CASSSDGGGLYGYTF. Variable domain in full (rest from reference TRBV7-9 and TRBJ1-2): DTGVSQNPRHKITKRGQNVTFRCDPISEHNRLYWYRQTLGQGPEFLTYFQNEAQLEKSRLLSDRFSAERPKGSFSTLEIQRTEQGDSAMYLCASSSDGGGLYGYTFGSGTRLTVV.

The chain recombines TRBV12-3 or TRBV12-4 with TRBJ1-5; 7 bases line up with TRBD1. The V gene end was trimmed by 6 bases and the J gene end by 6 bases; junction bases not matched to a gene: 5. The CDR3 length is 13 residues. In DNA form, the CDR3 reads TGTGCCAGCAGAAGACAGGGCGGTCAGCCCCAGCATTTT. Translated, it gives CASRRQGGQPQHF.

V usage is TRBV7-9 and J usage is TRBJ2-3, with 8 bases identical to TRBD2. In germline, CDR1 is SEHNR, CDR2 FQNEAQ (reference sequence). There are 17 residues in the CDR3. Trimming removed 5 bases from V and 0 bases from J; junction bases left unmatched: 10. The CDR3 loop reads CASSGAVSSGSTDTQYF. The CDR3 DNA reads TGTGCCAGCAGCGGAGCGGTGTCTAGCGGGAGCACAGATACGCAGTATTTT.

The chain is built from TRBV5-1 and TRBJ2-3; tentative D call: TRBD2 (5 bases). The germline V gene encodes CDR1 SGHRS and CDR2 YFSETQ. Trimming removed 7 bases from V and 0 bases from J, with 12 bases in between. This CDR3 has 14 residues. The chain's CDR3 is CASGSGYSTDTQYF. CDR3 sequence (DNA): TGCGCCAGCGGGAGCGGATATAGCACAGATACGCAGTATTTT.

The chain has TRBV18 and TRBJ2-7, with TRBD1 as a possible D gene (6 bases). The germline gives CDR1 KGHSH, CDR2 LQKENI. V was cut by 1 base and J by 2 bases, with 6 bases left in between. The CDR3 spans 13 residues. CDR3 in DNA: TGTGCCAGCTCACCACGACAGGCCTACGAGCAGTACTTC. This codes for CASSPRQAYEQYF.

CDR3: CASSYSAGGPYEQYF. In DNA form, the CDR3 reads TGTGCCAGCAGTTACTCGGCGGGAGGGCCATATGAGCAGTACTTC. V and J are TRBV6-5 and TRBJ2-7, with TRBD2 matching 9 bases. There are 15 residues in the CDR3. Germline-derived CDR1 and CDR2 are MNHEY and SVGAGI. Unmatched junction bases numbered 7, after V lost 0 bases and J lost 7 bases.

The chain has TRBV30 and TRBJ1-6, with D tentatively TRBD1 (6 bases). The CDR3 sequence is 14 residues long. Trimming cost V 2 bases and J 9 bases, with 14 bases left between them. The germline CDR1 and CDR2 sequences are GTSNPN and SVGIG (reference sequence). CDR3 loop: CAWSLQGIFSPLHF. CDR3 nucleotide sequence: TGTGCCTGGAGTCTTCAGGGGATATTTTCACCCCTCCACTTT.

The chain employs TRBV7-2 and TRBJ2-7; D uncertain. Trimming shortened V by 1 base and J by 6 bases, and 7 bases separated the two germline ends. Germline V gene lookup returns CDR1 SGHTA and CDR2 FQGNSA. The CDR3 has 12 amino acids. CDR3 DNA: TGTGCCAGCAGCTTAGATTACGGCGAGCAGTACTTC. Residues: CASSLDYGEQYF.

V usage is TRBV18 and J usage is TRBJ2-3; D unclear. V lost 2 bases to trimming and J lost 2 bases, with 11 bases between them. This CDR3 comprises 15 residues. CDR1 and CDR2 (germline): KGHSH, LQKENI. The CDR3 DNA reads TGTGCCAGCTCACCAAAGCCCGGTTCCACAGATACGCAGTATTTT. Translated: CASSPKPGSTDTQYF.

J is TRBJ1-1 and V is TRBV19, with 8 bases identical to TRBD1. Germline CDR1 and CDR2: LNHDA and SQIVND (reference sequence). V was clipped by 5 bases and J by 4 bases; unmatched bases: 9. This CDR3 comprises 15 residues. The CDR3 spells CASSDGRGRGTEAFF. CDR3 in DNA: TGTGCCAGTAGTGACGGCAGGGGGCGCGGCACTGAAGCTTTCTTT.

The chain joins TRBV6-5 to TRBJ1-6; D gene unclear. Per germline, CDR1 MNHEY and CDR2 SVGAGI. V was pared by 4 bases and J by 9 bases, with 7 bases between. The CDR3 totals 12 residues. The CDR3 sequence: CASSFPSSPLHF. For the CDR3, the DNA is TGTGCCAGCAGTTTCCCCTCTTCACCCCTCCACTTT.

V is TRBV30 and J is TRBJ2-1, with 8 bases matching TRBD2. The CDR3 length is 14 residues. V lost 3 bases, J lost 13 bases, and 14 bases stayed unmatched. Per the germline V gene, CDR1 is GTSNPN and CDR2 is SVGIG (reference sequence). CDR3 region: CAWRPVGGRHYQFF. In nucleotides, the CDR3 is TGTGCCTGGAGGCCCGTGGGCGGGAGGCACTATCAGTTCTTC.

V gene TRBV6-1 combines with J gene TRBJ1-4; TRBD1 is a possible D gene (5 bases). The CDR3 runs to 15 residues. Germline V lookup: CDR1 MNHNS, CDR2 SASEGT. V lost 1 base and J lost 8, with 14 bases in between. CDR3 DNA sequence: TGTGCCAGCAGTGAAGAACCCGTGGCAGGGGAAAAACTGTTTTTT. It translates to CASSEEPVAGEKLFF.

This clone occurred once. The chain joins TRBV9 to TRBJ2-7; 10 positions agree with TRBD2. This CDR3 spans 15 amino acids. Per the germline V gene, CDR1 is SGDLS and CDR2 is YYNGEE. The trim removed 4 bases at V and 6 bases at J, leaving 10 bases unmatched. CDR3: CASSPRGLAGAEQYF. CDR3 sequence (DNA): TGTGCCAGCAGCCCCAGGGGTCTAGCGGGGGCCGAGCAGTACTTC.

The chain links TRBV15 to TRBJ1-4, with TRBD1 as a possible D gene (5 bases). The CDR3 length is 15 residues. V was pared by 5 bases and J by 0 bases, with 10 bases between. Germline CDR1 is LNHNV and CDR2 is YYDKDF (reference sequence). CDR3 in amino acids: CATSDSAATNEKLFF. The CDR3 coding sequence is TGTGCCACCAGCGACAGCGCTGCAACTAATGAAAAACTGTTTTTT.

This chain uses TRBV18 with TRBJ1-4; 7 bases are shared with TRBD1. V dropped 5 bases and J dropped 12; count of bases not matched to a gene: 6. The CDR3 runs to 12 residues. Germline CDR1 KGHSH, CDR2 LQKENI. The CDR3 spells CASSSYDRELFF. CDR3 DNA sequence: TGTGCCAGCTCATCATACGACAGGGAACTGTTTTTT.

This clone was detected a few times. This chain joins TRBV6-5 and TRBJ2-1, with 13 bases fitting TRBD2. V was clipped by 7 bases and J by 7 bases; unmatched bases: 4. The germline CDR1 and CDR2 sequences are MNHEY and SVGAGI. This CDR3 region has 14 residues. DNA for the CDR3: TGTGCCAGCAAACGGACTAGCGGGAGAAATGAGCAGTTCTTC. Its translation: CASKRTSGRNEQFF.

This chain uses TRBV5-5 with TRBJ1-2, with 8 bases lining up with TRBD1. V was pared by 4 bases and J by 6 bases, with 8 bases of the junction left unmatched. This CDR3 has 14 residues. Germline lookup yields CDR1 SGHKS and CDR2 YYEKEE (reference sequence). CDR3 nucleotide sequence: TGTGCCAGCAGCGCACTCAGGGGGCGAGATGGCTACACCTTC. This gives the protein CASSALRGRDGYTF.

The rearrangement links TRBV5-1 to TRBJ2-5; no firm D call. Trimming cost V 0 bases and J 1 base, with 7 bases left between them. In germline, CDR1 is SGHRS, CDR2 YFSETQ. CDR3 size: 14 residues. The CDR3 sequence is CASSLGPAQETQYF. Here the CDR3 DNA reads TGCGCCAGCAGCTTGGGGCCTGCCCAAGAGACCCAGTACTTC. Drawing the rest from reference TRBV5-1 and TRBJ2-5, the complete variable domain is KAGVTQTPRYLIKTRGQQVTLSCSPISGHRSVSWYQQTPGQGLQFLFEYFSETQRNKGNFPGRFSGRQFSNSRSEMNVSTLELGDSALYLCASSLGPAQETQYFGPGTRLLVL.